These 13 T cell receptor beta chains were sequenced from one sample in a study of graft-versus-host responses after intestinal transplantation. These TCRs are of unknown antigen specificity. Measured with immunoSEQ multiplex PCR; TCRdb has only the in-frame clones, and not every one. The repertoire holds more than 85,000 clones, with roughly 85% as singletons. Sequenced here: unstimulated CD4+ T cells sorted from spleen or lymph node cells, sampled before intestinal transplant. These receptors came from a human donor who received an intestinal transplant.

The gene calls are TRBV6-5 and TRBJ1-3; a possible D gene is TRBD1 (6 bases). CDR3 length: 15 residues. The V and J ends lost 0 bases and 2 bases respectively, with 8 bases between them. CDR1 and CDR2 (germline): MNHEY, SVGAGI. The CDR3 loop reads CASSYSAGAGNTIYF. The DNA of the CDR3 is TGTGCCAGCAGTTACTCGGCAGGGGCTGGAAACACCATATATTTT.

This clone turned up a few times. Other nucleotide sequences from this sample produce the same CDR3. The chain employs TRBV28 and TRBJ1-5; 7 bases align to TRBD1. V was pared by 5 bases and J by 7 bases, with 2 bases of the junction left unmatched. The CDR3 contains 12 residues. CDR1 is MDHEN, CDR2 SYDVKM, per germline. The CDR3 bases are TGTGCCAGCAGTCTCAGGGGGCAGCCCCAGCATTTT. This translates into CASSLRGQPQHF.

This clone was seen a single time. The chain uses TRBV5-1 and TRBJ2-1, with 8 bases matching TRBD2. This CDR3 contains 13 residues. CDR1 is SGHRS and CDR2 is YFSETQ in the germline V gene. Unmatched junction bases numbered 10, after V lost 3 bases and J lost 14 bases. The CDR3 region has the DNA TGCGCCAGCAGCTCCCAAGGGACTAGTGACGAGTTCTTC. Translation: CASSSQGTSDEFF.

DNA of the CDR3: TGTGCCAGCAGCCCAACCGGGACTAGCAGGAGCGAGCAGTACTTC. Translated, it gives CASSPTGTSRSEQYF. The chain links TRBV7-3 to TRBJ2-7, with 9 bases that match TRBD2. CDR3 size: 15 residues. V was clipped by 5 bases and J by 6 bases; unmatched bases: 11. Per the germline V gene, CDR1 is SGHTA and CDR2 is FQGTGA. The full variable domain, completed using reference TRBV7-3 and TRBJ2-7, is GAGVSQTPSNKVTEKGKYVELRCDPISGHTALYWYRQSLGQGPEFLIYFQGTGAADDSGLPNDRFFAVRPEGSVSTLKIQRTERGDSAVYLCASSPTGTSRSEQYFGPGTRLTVT.

This chain links TRBV28 with TRBJ1-2, with 8 bases matching TRBD1. Trimming cost V 3 bases and J 6 bases; bases outside gene matches: 15. Germline loops: CDR1 MDHEN, CDR2 SYDVKM. The CDR3 length is 17 residues. CDR3: CASSFPTGVPLGDGYTF. The CDR3 DNA follows: TGTGCCAGCAGTTTCCCGACAGGGGTCCCGCTAGGGGATGGCTACACCTTC.

This clone was seen a single time. This rearrangement joins TRBV4-2 to TRBJ1-2; D gene ambiguous. Germline CDR1 is LGHNA and CDR2 is YNFKEQ. The CDR3 runs to 12 residues. V lost 0 bases and J 12 bases, leaving 11 bases between the germline ends. In nucleotides, the CDR3 is TGTGCCAGCAGCCAAGATATGAGGGTCCACACCTTC. This encodes CASSQDMRVHTF.

This clone was seen once. This chain links TRBV20-1 with TRBJ2-1; a possible D gene is TRBD2 (6 bases). Germline V CDR1 and CDR2: DFQATT, SNEGSKA (reference sequence). V lost 4 bases and J 13 bases, leaving 11 bases between the germline ends. CDR3 length: 10 amino acids. This CDR3 is CSAIRGGQFF. The CDR3 coding sequence is TGCAGTGCTATCCGGGGAGGTCAGTTCTTC.

The V and J genes are TRBV14 and TRBJ2-1; D may be TRBD1 (6 bases). CDR3 length: 15 residues. Trimming cost V 0 bases and J 10 bases, with 16 bases left between them. Germline V lookup: CDR1 SGHDN, CDR2 FVKESK. The CDR3 DNA is TGTGCCAGCAGCCAAGATTGGGGACCCGGGACAGAGCAGTTCTTC. Protein product: CASSQDWGPGTEQFF.

The V and J genes are TRBV2 and TRBJ2-5; 7 bases are a match to TRBD2. This CDR3 spans 16 amino acids. Germline CDR1 and CDR2: SNHLY and FYNNEI. The trim removed 6 bases at V and 4 bases at J, leaving 14 bases unmatched. CDR3 amino acids: CASRETSAGVLETQYF. The CDR3 bases are TGTGCCAGCAGGGAAACCTCGGCGGGAGTGTTAGAGACCCAGTACTTC. Using reference TRBV2 and TRBJ2-5 for the parts outside the CDR3, the full variable domain is EPEVTQTPSHQVTQMGQEVILRCVPISNHLYFYWYRQILGQKVEFLVSFYNNEISEKSEIFDDQFSVERPDGSNFTLKIRSTKLEDSAMYFCASRETSAGVLETQYFGPGTRLLVL.

This clone was counted only a few times. The chain joins TRBV7-9 to TRBJ2-1; no definite D call. Germline V gene sequence: CDR1 SEHNR, CDR2 FQNEAQ (reference sequence). The V gene lost 1 base and the J gene lost 9 bases, with 10 bases spanning the gap. CDR3 length: 13 residues. The CDR3 nucleotides read TGTGCCAGCAGCTTAGATAAGTCGGGTGAGCAGTTCTTC. Its protein is CASSLDKSGEQFF. The full variable domain, its missing parts supplied by reference TRBV7-9 and TRBJ2-1, is DTGVSQNPRHKITKRGQNVTFRCDPISEHNRLYWYRQTLGQGPEFLTYFQNEAQLEKSRLLSDRFSAERPKGSFSTLEIQRTEQGDSAMYLCASSLDKSGEQFFGPGTRLTVL.

This sequence joins TRBV6-5 and TRBJ2-2; 7 bases match TRBD1. Looked up from germline, CDR1 is MNHEY and CDR2 is SVGAGI. The CDR3 runs to 15 residues. Unmatched junction bases numbered 1, after V lost 0 bases and J lost 3 bases. The CDR3 sequence: CASSYSTGYTGELFF. CDR3 DNA sequence: TGTGCCAGCAGTTACTCGACAGGGTACACCGGGGAGCTGTTTTTT.

V and J are TRBV29-1 and TRBJ2-3; TRBD1 matches 8 bases. The CDR3 length is 15 residues. The V gene end was trimmed by 4 bases and the J gene end by 2 bases; junction bases not matched to a gene: 8. CDR1 and CDR2 (germline): SQVTM, ANQGSEA. The DNA of the CDR3 is TGCAGCGTTGGGCTGACAGGGGCCATCACAGATACGCAGTATTTT. Its translation is CSVGLTGAITDTQYF.

The J gene is TRBJ2-7, the V gene TRBV18, with 8 bases fitting TRBD1. The CDR3 has 15 residues. With 3 bases clipped from V and 4 bases from J, the junction kept 8 bases outside the gene matches. The germline CDR1 and CDR2 sequences are KGHSH and LQKENI. This CDR3 is CASSPQGASGYEQYF. The CDR3 coding sequence is TGTGCCAGCTCACCGCAGGGGGCGAGCGGGTACGAGCAGTACTTC.